The 32 T cell receptor beta chains reported below all come from one sample, sequenced in a study of blood T cells in healthy people across ages (dated by TCRdb to between 2014 and 2017). The receptor library was made with 5' RACE. The listed sequencing device is Illumina HiSeq 2500. A second PCR of roughly 6 to 12 cycles was performed with a sample-barcoded 5' primer and a J-beta primer mix. TCRdb took the public reads, trimmed them with fastp at Q25, ran MiXCR for clone calling and kept in-frame beta chains. Rows are unified per CDR3 protein, each entry keeping the most common DNA and genes. The sample includes around 800,000 distinct CDR3 sequences, with less than 70% observed a single time. 41% of the sample belongs to the ten largest clones. Sequencing used blood. Every receptor here comes from a man older than 75 in good health.

V is TRBV5-6 and J is TRBJ2-1; 15 bases agree with TRBD2. Per germline, CDR1 SGHDT and CDR2 YYEEEE. The ends lost 0 bases at V and 2 bases at J; junction bases unmatched: 3. The CDR3 loop spans 18 amino acids. CDR3 DNA sequence: TGTGCCAGCAGCTTGGGGACTAGCGGGAGGGCCCCCTACAATGAGCAGTTCTTC. Its translation: CASSLGTSGRAPYNEQFF.

The chain recombines TRBV24-1 with TRBJ2-7; D is unresolved. Trimming removed 9 bases from V and 7 bases from J, with 21 bases in between. The CDR3 is made up of 14 amino acids. Germline CDR1 KGHDR, CDR2 SFDVKD. CDR3 in DNA: TGTGCCACCCTGCCTCAGTTCGCTTTTAGGGAGCAGTACTTC. It translates to CATLPQFAFREQYF.

The chain is built from TRBV20-1 and TRBJ1-1; D is uncertain. The CDR3 runs 15 residues. Trimming cost V 0 bases and J 0 bases, with 11 bases left between them. The germline CDR1 and CDR2 sequences are DFQATT and SNEGSKA (reference sequence). The CDR3 DNA reads TGCAGTGCTAGAGATCTCGCAGGATTGAACACTGAAGCTTTCTTT. Protein sequence: CSARDLAGLNTEAFF.

The chain joins TRBV3-1 to TRBJ1-6; no clear D. The V end was cut by 1 base, the J end by 7 bases, with 8 bases between. CDR3 length equals 14 residues. Per germline, CDR1 LGHDT and CDR2 YNNKEL (reference sequence). The CDR3 loop reads CASSQGGSNSPLHF. DNA of the CDR3: TGTGCCAGCAGCCAAGGGGGATCGAATTCACCCCTCCACTTT.

This clonotype was counted once. V gene TRBV6-5 combines with J gene TRBJ1-1; weak D call: TRBD1 (5 bases). Trimming left V 5 bases short and J 4 bases short, with 11 bases between. The germline V gene encodes CDR1 MNHEY and CDR2 SVGAGI. The CDR3 sequence is 13 residues long. The CDR3 reads CASSDGQGTEAFF. The CDR3 coding sequence is TGTGCCAGCAGTGACGGGCAGGGCACTGAAGCTTTCTTT.

The V and J genes are TRBV6-6 and TRBJ2-7; no clear D. Trimming stripped 2 bases from V and 0 bases from J, with 11 bases between. Per the germline V gene, CDR1 is MNHNY and CDR2 is SVGAGI (reference sequence). The CDR3 extends over 15 amino acids. The CDR3 is CASSYGWQSSYEQYF. The DNA for the CDR3 is TGTGCCAGCAGTTACGGGTGGCAGAGCTCCTACGAGCAGTACTTC.

Regarding this clonotype: A much larger clone lies one base from this, so it may be a read error. V gene TRBV28 combines with J gene TRBJ1-2, with 7 positions matching TRBD1. The CDR3 spans 13 residues. CDR1 is MDHEN and CDR2 is SYDVKM in the germline V gene. The V and J ends lost 7 bases and 4 bases, in that order; junction bases with no gene match: 6. This CDR3 reads CASKTGQSYGYTF. Written as DNA, the CDR3 is TGTGCCAGCAAAACGGGACAGAGCTATGGCTACACCTTC.

There are a few counts of this clonotype. The V gene is TRBV7-9, the J gene TRBJ2-6, with 7 bases lining up with TRBD1. This CDR3 comprises 15 residues. Per germline, CDR1 SEHNR and CDR2 FQNEAQ (reference sequence). V trimming: 7 bases; J trimming: 4 bases; junction bases outside the gene matches: 7. The CDR3 DNA sequence: TGTGCCAGCACCGGAACAGGGGCCGGGGCCAACGTCCTGACTTTC. This translates into CASTGTGAGANVLTF.

This clonotype was seen a few times. The chain uses TRBV29-1 and TRBJ2-7; no clear D gene. Per the germline V gene, CDR1 is SQVTM and CDR2 is ANQGSEA. This CDR3 has 11 residues. With 6 bases removed from V and 0 bases from J, the gap between germline ends came to 6 bases. Here the CDR3 reads CSVGSSYEQYF. The CDR3 DNA sequence: TGCAGCGTCGGTAGCTCCTACGAGCAGTACTTC.

V gene TRBV6-2 or TRBV6-3 combines with J gene TRBJ2-7; D unclear. The CDR3 contains 15 residues. The germline V gene has CDR1 MNHEY and CDR2 SVGEGT. The V gene lost 0 bases and the J gene lost 2 bases, with 11 bases spanning the gap. DNA of the CDR3: TGTGCCAGCAGTTACTCTTCCAGGACCCCCTACGAGCAGTACTTC. Translated: CASSYSSRTPYEQYF.

V and J are TRBV5-1 and TRBJ2-1, with 9 positions matching TRBD1. V trimming: 3 bases; J trimming: 0 bases; junction bases outside the gene matches: 4. CDR1 is SGHRS, CDR2 YFSETQ, per germline. This CDR3 region has 16 residues. The CDR3: CASSYLTGGSYNEQFF. In nucleotides, the CDR3 is TGCGCCAGCAGCTACTTGACAGGGGGCTCCTACAATGAGCAGTTCTTC.

V is TRBV6-1 and J is TRBJ2-5; a weak D match, TRBD2 (5 bases). Germline V lookup: CDR1 MNHNS, CDR2 SASEGT. This CDR3 has 11 amino acids. Trimming cost V 7 bases and J 6 bases, with 9 bases left between them. CDR3 region: CASKLAKTQYF. The CDR3 nucleotides are TGTGCCAGCAAGCTAGCAAAGACCCAGTACTTC.

The CDR3: CSVVEVGTDSNQPQHF. CDR3 nucleotides: TGCAGCGTTGTAGAGGTCGGGACAGATAGCAATCAGCCCCAGCATTTT. This sequence joins TRBV29-1 and TRBJ1-5; TRBD1 agrees at 7 bases. CDR1 is SQVTM, CDR2 ANQGSEA, per germline. V lost 4 bases, J lost 0 bases, and 9 bases stayed unmatched. This CDR3 has 16 amino acids.

The chain employs TRBV25-1 and TRBJ2-7; tentatively, D is TRBD2 (6 bases). The CDR3 runs to 16 residues. The germline V and J ends were trimmed by 4 bases and 3 bases, with 19 bases remaining between them. CDR1 and CDR2 (germline): MGHDK, SYGVNS. In nucleotides, the CDR3 is TGTGCCAGCAGTGCCTCCAAGGTGGGGGGAATCTACGAGCAGTACTTC. Protein product: CASSASKVGGIYEQYF.

The rearrangement uses TRBV10-3 and TRBJ2-1, with 7 nucleotides matching TRBD2. CDR1 is ENHRY and CDR2 is SYGVKD in the germline V gene. Trimming took 5 bases from V and 3 from J; bases not matched to a gene: 10. CDR3 length equals 16 residues. CDR3 residues: CAISPTETGGYNEQFF. The DNA for the CDR3 is TGTGCCATCAGTCCGACTGAAACGGGAGGCTACAATGAGCAGTTCTTC.

This clonotype was seen more than once but under ten times. The chain has TRBV7-3 and TRBJ2-7; tentatively, D is TRBD1 (6 bases). V lost 5 bases and J 7 bases, leaving 15 bases between the germline ends. Germline loops: CDR1 SGHTA, CDR2 FQGTGA. The CDR3 is 13 amino acids. CDR3 bases: TGTGCCAGCAGCCTTACACGGGACAATGAGCAGTACTTC. Its protein product is CASSLTRDNEQYF.

The chain links TRBV20-1 to TRBJ2-1, with D possibly TRBD2 on 5 matching bases. Deletions cut 6 bases from V and 8 bases from J, with 14 bases between. The CDR3 loop spans 12 amino acids. Germline lookup yields CDR1 DFQATT and CDR2 SNEGSKA (reference sequence). This CDR3 reads CSATQLGDEQFF. The CDR3 region has the DNA TGCAGTGCCACCCAACTAGGAGATGAGCAGTTCTTC.

V is TRBV3-1 and J is TRBJ2-4, with 11 bases fitting TRBD1. With the DNA end fitting TRBJ2-7 better, the J assignment may be wrong. Per germline, CDR1 LGHDT and CDR2 YNNKEL (reference sequence). The CDR3 has 18 amino acids. For the CDR3, the DNA is TGTGCCAGCAGCCAATTGAGAACCGGACAGGGGGCTAGGAACGAGCAGTACTTC. This translates into CASSQLRTGQGARNEQYF.

The V gene is TRBV20-1, the J gene TRBJ2-5, with TRBD1 matching over 9 bases. There are 15 residues in the CDR3. V gave up 5 bases and J gave up 11 bases; unmatched junction bases: 18. CDR1 is DFQATT, CDR2 SNEGSKA, per germline (reference sequence). In DNA form, the CDR3 reads TGCAGTGCTTCCTTTGCCGGGACAGGGACCGAGGAGCAGTACTTC. Amino acid sequence: CSASFAGTGTEEQYF.

The gene calls are TRBV20-1 and TRBJ2-2; 10 bases line up with TRBD1. The CDR3 extends over 14 amino acids. V lost 4 bases, J lost 6 bases, and 5 bases stayed unmatched. Per germline, CDR1 DFQATT and CDR2 SNEGSKA (reference sequence). The CDR3, as DNA: TGCAGTGCTAAAAGACAGGGGGCGGCCGGGGAGCTGTTTTTT. Amino acid sequence: CSAKRQGAAGELFF.

The chain combines TRBV20-1 with TRBJ2-1, with D unresolved. Trimming took 1 base from V and 9 from J, leaving 13 bases between them. Looked up from germline, CDR1 is DFQATT and CDR2 is SNEGSKA (reference sequence). The CDR3 loop spans 13 amino acids. CDR3 DNA sequence: TGCAGTGCTAGAGCCTCTCTATTAAGTGAGCAGTTCTTC. As protein: CSARASLLSEQFF.

The genes are TRBV6-1 and TRBJ2-4, with 9 bases matching TRBD1. The CDR3 runs 15 residues. The germline CDR1 and CDR2 sequences are MNHNS and SASEGT. The trim removed 7 bases at V and 2 bases at J, leaving 6 bases unmatched. In DNA, the CDR3 is TGTGCCAGCAAACGGGACAGGGCTCCCAAAAACATTCAGTACTTC. Amino acids: CASKRDRAPKNIQYF.

This chain joins TRBV9 and TRBJ2-1; the D is unclear. V was clipped by 4 bases and J by 6 bases, with 14 bases between them. The CDR3 sequence is 14 residues long. The V gene's germline CDR1 is SGDLS and CDR2 YYNGEE. The CDR3 nucleotides are TGTGCCAGCAGCCAAGATGTAGTTAGCAATGAGCAGTTCTTC. Its protein is CASSQDVVSNEQFF.

The chain couples TRBV27 to TRBJ2-5, with a weak D call TRBD2 (5 bases). The V gene lost 2 bases and the J gene lost 1 base, with 11 bases spanning the gap. The CDR3 is 15 amino acids. CDR1 is MNHEY, CDR2 SMNVEV, per germline (reference sequence). CDR3: CASSLRADSQETQYF. The CDR3 bases are TGTGCCAGCAGTTTAAGGGCGGACTCCCAAGAGACCCAGTACTTC.

This clonotype was detected many times. The chain employs TRBV7-2 and TRBJ2-7; 10 bases agree with TRBD2. The CDR3 consists of 16 residues. The V gene's germline CDR1 is SGHTA and CDR2 FQGNSA. V lost 5 bases, J lost 5 bases, and 12 bases stayed unmatched. The CDR3 is CASSPLAGVSLNEQYF. For the CDR3, the DNA is TGTGCCAGCAGCCCCCTAGCGGGAGTGTCCCTCAACGAGCAGTACTTC.

The chain joins TRBV4-1 to TRBJ2-5, with 8 bases lining up with TRBD2. Germline CDR1 reads MGHRA; CDR2 reads YSYEKL. Trimming took 1 base from V and 12 from J; bases not matched to a gene: 10. The CDR3 is made up of 14 amino acids. The CDR3: CASSQGPIAGSKYF. In DNA, the CDR3 is TGCGCCAGCAGCCAAGGTCCCATAGCGGGATCAAAGTACTTC.

The rearrangement links TRBV29-1 to TRBJ2-3, with D perhaps matching TRBD2 (6 bases). The germline gives CDR1 SQVTM, CDR2 ANQGSEA. Trimming removed 2 bases at V and 0 bases at J, with 9 bases between. The CDR3 sequence is 14 residues long. CDR3 bases: TGCAGCGTTGAACGGAGGGGTAGCACAGATACGCAGTATTTT. It codes for CSVERRGSTDTQYF.

The CDR3 DNA sequence: TGTGCCATCAGTGAGCAGACGGAGCAGTTCTTC. The encoded protein is CAISEQTEQFF. The rearrangement links TRBV10-3 to TRBJ2-1; the D is unclear. CDR1 and CDR2 from the germline V gene are ENHRY and SYGVKD. This CDR3 has 11 residues. Trimming removed 2 bases from V and 10 bases from J, with 6 bases in between.

V gene TRBV18 combines with J gene TRBJ1-5; no definite D call. Germline assignment: CDR1 KGHSH and CDR2 LQKENI. The CDR3 is 15 amino acids. Trimming left V 2 bases short and J 2 bases short, with 10 bases between. The CDR3 sequence: CASSPYTGGNQPQHF. DNA of the CDR3: TGTGCCAGCTCACCATACACCGGGGGCAATCAGCCCCAGCATTTT. The full variable domain, with the rest looked up from reference TRBV18 and TRBJ1-5, is NAGVMQNPRHLVRRRGQEARLRCSPMKGHSHVYWYRQLPEEGLKFMVYLQKENIIDESGMPKERFSAEFPKEGPSILRIQQVVRGDSAAYFCASSPYTGGNQPQHFGDGTRLSIL.

V gene TRBV20-1 combines with J gene TRBJ2-3; D is unresolved. From germline, CDR1 is DFQATT and CDR2 SNEGSKA (reference sequence). The CDR3 runs to 12 residues. V lost 6 bases and J lost 0, with 7 bases in between. The CDR3: CSALPSTDTQYF. For the CDR3, the DNA is TGCAGTGCCCTCCCTAGCACAGATACGCAGTATTTT.

With respect to this clonotype: The junction departs from the called germline gene at one end, perhaps through a read error. The CDR3 DNA is TGTGCCAGCGGCTTAGGCTATACTGGATACGAGCAGTACTTC. Its protein product is CASGLGYTGYEQYF. This chain links TRBV7-8 with TRBJ2-7; D not certain. This CDR3 contains 14 residues. Germline V gene sequence: CDR1 SGHVS, CDR2 FQNEAQ.

This clonotype turned up a few times. The V gene is TRBV7-2, the J gene TRBJ2-7, with 10 bases that match TRBD2. Trimming cost V 5 bases and J 3 bases; bases outside gene matches: 4. Looked up from germline, CDR1 is SGHTA and CDR2 is FQGNSA. This CDR3 is built from 14 residues. The CDR3, as DNA: TGTGCCAGCAGCGTTACTAGCGGGGACTACGAGCAGTACTTC. Its translation: CASSVTSGDYEQYF. The variable domain in full, with the rest retrieved from reference TRBV7-2 and TRBJ2-7, is GAGVSQSPSNKVTEKGKDVELRCDPISGHTALYWYRQSLGQGLEFLIYFQGNSAPDKSGLPSDRFSAERTGGSVSTLTIQRTQQEDSAVYLCASSVTSGDYEQYFGPGTRLTVT.